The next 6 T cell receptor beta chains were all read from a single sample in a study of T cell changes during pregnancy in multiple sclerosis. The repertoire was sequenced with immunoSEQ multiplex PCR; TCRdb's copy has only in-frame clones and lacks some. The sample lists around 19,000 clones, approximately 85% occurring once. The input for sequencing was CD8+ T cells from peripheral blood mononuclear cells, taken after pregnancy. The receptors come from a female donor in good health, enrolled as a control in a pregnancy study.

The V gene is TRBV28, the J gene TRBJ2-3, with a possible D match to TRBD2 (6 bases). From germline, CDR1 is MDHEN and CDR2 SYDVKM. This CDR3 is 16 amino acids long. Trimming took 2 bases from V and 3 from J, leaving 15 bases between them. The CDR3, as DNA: TGTGCCAGCAGTTTACCCCCCGGGAGTGGAACAGATACGCAGTATTTT. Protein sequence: CASSLPPGSGTDTQYF.

CDR3 nucleotide sequence: TGTGCCAGCAGCTTGGGGAGTGGGTTCGCCTACGAGCAGTACTTC. Amino acids: CASSLGSGFAYEQYF. V usage is TRBV5-6 and J usage is TRBJ2-7; no clear D gene. Germline V lookup: CDR1 SGHDT, CDR2 YYEEEE. Trimming cost V 0 bases and J 2 bases, with 12 bases left between them. The CDR3 extends over 15 amino acids.

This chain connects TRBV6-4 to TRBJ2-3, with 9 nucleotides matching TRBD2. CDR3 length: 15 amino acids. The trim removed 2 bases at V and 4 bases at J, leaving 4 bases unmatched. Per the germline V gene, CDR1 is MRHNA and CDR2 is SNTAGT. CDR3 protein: CASSDGEREADTQYF. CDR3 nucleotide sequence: TGTGCCAGCAGTGACGGGGAGCGGGAGGCAGATACGCAGTATTTT.

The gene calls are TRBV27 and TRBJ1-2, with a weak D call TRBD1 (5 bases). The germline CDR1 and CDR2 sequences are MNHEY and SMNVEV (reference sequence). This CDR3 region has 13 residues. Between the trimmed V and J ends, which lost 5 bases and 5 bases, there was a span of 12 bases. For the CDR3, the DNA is TGTGCCAGCAGTACCGCCAGGGATTATGGCTACACCTTC. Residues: CASSTARDYGYTF.

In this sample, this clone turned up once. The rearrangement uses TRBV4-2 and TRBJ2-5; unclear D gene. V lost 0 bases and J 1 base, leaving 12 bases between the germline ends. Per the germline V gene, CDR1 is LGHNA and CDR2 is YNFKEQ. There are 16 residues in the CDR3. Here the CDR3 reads CASSQDFLSLQETQYF. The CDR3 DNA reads TGTGCCAGCAGCCAAGATTTCCTTAGCCTCCAAGAGACCCAGTACTTC.

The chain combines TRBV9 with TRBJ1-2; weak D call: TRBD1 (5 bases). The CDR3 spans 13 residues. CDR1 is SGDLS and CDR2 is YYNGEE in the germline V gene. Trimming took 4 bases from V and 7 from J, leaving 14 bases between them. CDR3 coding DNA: TGTGCCAGCAGCCCCGGTGGGGCGCTTGGCTACACCTTC. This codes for CASSPGGALGYTF.